Below are 31 T cell receptor beta chains sequenced from a single sample in a study of vaccination and CD4 T cells after COVID-19. Sequencing of DNA taken from cultured CD4+ T cells relied on the Oncomine TCR Beta short-read assay. TCRdb re-called the PCR reads through MiXCR, storing one row per CDR3 protein. The profile covers about 21,000 distinct CDR3 sequences, with around 43% appearing a single time and about 20% taken by the ten largest. Treatment noted: approximately 11-day PBMC culture with coronavirus spike peptide pools or control peptides (ViraFEST assay). Antigens of these TCRs are unknown. The material was CD4+ T cells from blood, cultured in vitro, obtained before SARS-CoV-2 vaccination. Receptor source: a human donor who received a COVID-19 vaccine.

The V gene is TRBV20-1, the J gene TRBJ2-7; the match to TRBD1 covers 7 bases. Trimming took 5 bases from V and 2 from J; bases not matched to a gene: 12. Per the germline V gene, CDR1 is DFQATT and CDR2 is SNEGSKA (reference sequence). This CDR3 is built from 15 residues. CDR3: CSAASGTEDTYEQYF. Here the CDR3 DNA reads TGCAGTGCTGCCTCCGGGACAGAAGACACCTACGAGCAGTACTTC.

Concerning this clonotype: At one of its ends the junction is not consistent with the germline gene, which may arise from a read error. The chain is built from TRBV5-3 and TRBJ2-5; TRBD1 is a possible D gene (7 bases). TRBV5-3 carries the ORF label, with uncertain function. The CDR3 covers 14 residues. CDR3: CASSLRQGGETQYF. As DNA, the CDR3 is TGTGCCAGCAGCTTGCGACAGGGAGGAGAGACCCAGTACTTC.

V and J are TRBV15 and TRBJ2-5; D is possibly TRBD2 (6 bases). V lost 5 bases to trimming and J lost 4 bases, with 17 bases between them. Germline V lookup: CDR1 LNHNV, CDR2 YYDKDF (reference sequence). The CDR3 is 15 residues long. The CDR3 coding sequence is TGTGCCACCAGCGTGGACCCCCAGGGAGGAGAGACCCAGTACTTC. It translates to CATSVDPQGGETQYF.

The J gene is TRBJ2-7, the V gene TRBV7-6, with D possibly TRBD2 on 6 matching bases. Germline values: CDR1 SGHVS, CDR2 FNYEAQ. CDR3 length equals 13 residues. V lost 4 bases to trimming and J lost 3 bases, with 10 bases between them. CDR3 residues: CASSSGSLYEQYF. For the CDR3, the DNA is TGTGCCAGCAGCTCCGGGAGTCTCTACGAGCAGTACTTC.

The rearrangement joins TRBV19 to TRBJ2-1, with 11 bases fitting TRBD2. V trimming: 3 bases; J trimming: 5 bases; junction bases outside the gene matches: 9. This CDR3 is 17 amino acids long. Germline CDR1 is LNHDA and CDR2 is SQIVND (reference sequence). The CDR3 sequence is CASSIWRGLAVNNEQFF. CDR3 DNA: TGTGCCAGTAGTATCTGGCGGGGACTAGCGGTGAACAATGAGCAGTTCTTC.

The chain carries TRBV19 and TRBJ1-1; TRBD1 might be the D (5 bases). Trimming pared 6 bases from V and 1 base from J, leaving 12 bases between. Germline V gene lookup returns CDR1 LNHDA and CDR2 SQIVND (reference sequence). The CDR3 sequence is 14 residues long. The CDR3 nucleotides are TGTGCCAGTAGCGGTGCAGGGAGGAACACTGAAGCTTTCTTT. Its translation: CASSGAGRNTEAFF.

This clonotype was counted between two and nine times. The V and J genes are TRBV20-1 and TRBJ1-1, with a tentative D call TRBD1 (6 bases). This CDR3 contains 11 residues. Germline loops: CDR1 DFQATT, CDR2 SNEGSKA (reference sequence). V lost 1 base, J lost 8 bases, and 8 bases lay in between. The CDR3 DNA sequence: TGCAGTGCTAGAGGTACAGGGGAAGCTTTCTTT. Translating gives CSARGTGEAFF.

The genes are TRBV20-1 and TRBJ2-3; a possible D gene is TRBD1 (6 bases). Germline CDR1 is DFQATT and CDR2 is SNEGSKA (reference sequence). There are 13 residues in the CDR3. The CDR3 region is CSQGGSSTDTQYF. For the CDR3, the DNA is TGCAGCCAAGGGGGATCTAGCACAGATACGCAGTATTTT.

The rearrangement uses TRBV24-1 and TRBJ2-7, with TRBD1 identical over 8 bases. Germline CDR1 KGHDR, CDR2 SFDVKD. This CDR3 region has 15 residues. V lost 3 bases, J lost 2 bases, and 5 bases stayed unmatched. CDR3 DNA sequence: TGTGCCACCAGTGATAGGCAGGGGGCTGCCTACGAGCAGTACTTC. Translating gives CATSDRQGAAYEQYF.

This chain uses TRBV7-7 with TRBJ2-7; TRBD2 agrees at 10 bases. CDR1 and CDR2 from the germline V gene are SSHAT and FNYEAQ (reference sequence). V shed 5 bases, J shed 6 bases, and the junction held 4 bases outside the gene matches. The CDR3 is made up of 13 amino acids. This chain's CDR3 is CASSPRTSGEQYF. The CDR3 DNA reads as TGTGCCAGCAGCCCCCGGACTAGCGGCGAGCAGTACTTC. The complete variable domain, with remaining parts taken from reference TRBV7-7 and TRBJ2-7, reads GAGVSQSPRYKVTKRGQDVTLRCDPISSHATLYWYQQALGQGPEFLTYFNYEAQPDKSGLPSDRFSAERPEGSISTLTIQRTEQRDSAMYRCASSPRTSGEQYFGPGTRLTVT.

In its sample, this clonotype was seen a few times. The rearrangement joins TRBV19 to TRBJ2-5, with 7 bases matching TRBD1. Germline CDR1 LNHDA, CDR2 SQIVND (reference sequence). The J segment lost 2 bases and the V segment lost 4 bases, leaving 10 bases of the junction unmatched. The CDR3 sequence is 16 residues long. The CDR3 loop reads CASSKGGWGQQETQYF. The CDR3 DNA follows: TGTGCCAGTAGTAAGGGCGGCTGGGGACAGCAAGAGACCCAGTACTTC.

This clonotype occurred a few times. The chain recombines TRBV11-3 with TRBJ2-3, with D hard to call. This CDR3 is 15 amino acids long. Germline lookup yields CDR1 SGHNT and CDR2 YENEEA. Trimming cost V 5 bases and J 5 bases, with 17 bases left between them. In DNA, the CDR3 is TGTGCCAGCAGCCCCCCGGGCGGTCGTCGAGATACGCAGTATTTT. Its protein is CASSPPGGRRDTQYF.

The V gene is TRBV5-5, the J gene TRBJ1-2; D is perhaps TRBD1 (6 bases). V dropped 4 bases and J dropped 3 bases, with 16 bases sitting between them. The CDR3 totals 15 residues. The germline V gene has CDR1 SGHKS and CDR2 YYEKEE (reference sequence). The CDR3 loop reads CASSQRRGLDYGYTF. The CDR3 DNA reads as TGTGCCAGCAGCCAACGGAGGGGGTTGGACTATGGCTACACCTTC.

The chain couples TRBV20-1 to TRBJ2-3; maybe TRBD2 (5 bases). CDR1 is DFQATT and CDR2 is SNEGSKA in the germline V gene (reference sequence). The CDR3 is 15 residues long. With 3 bases removed from V and 1 base from J, the gap between germline ends came to 14 bases. The CDR3 bases are TGCAGTGCTAGTCAGGCTAGCCTAGGCACAGATACGCAGTATTTT. Protein sequence: CSASQASLGTDTQYF.

The chain has TRBV12-5 and TRBJ1-6; TRBD1 is a possible D gene (5 bases). Germline V lookup: CDR1 LGHNT, CDR2 FRNRAP. This CDR3 spans 13 amino acids. V was cut by 1 base and J by 9 bases, with 7 bases left in between. The CDR3 protein is CASGLGGSSPLHF. Written as DNA, the CDR3 is TGTGCTAGTGGTTTGGGGGGGAGTTCACCCCTCCACTTT.

The V gene is TRBV29-1, the J gene TRBJ1-1; 7 positions agree with TRBD1. Germline CDR1 is SQVTM and CDR2 is ANQGSEA. V was pared by 7 bases and J by 4 bases, with 9 bases of the junction left unmatched. The CDR3 consists of 13 residues. The DNA of the CDR3 is TGCAGCGGGGGAACAGGGGCGGGCACTGAAGCTTTCTTT. Encoded protein: CSGGTGAGTEAFF.

This clonotype was observed a handful of times. DNA for the CDR3: TGTGCCAGCAGCTCGGGGACTAGCAATCAGCCCCAGCATTTT. Protein sequence: CASSSGTSNQPQHF. The rearrangement links TRBV7-8 to TRBJ1-5, with a possible D match to TRBD1 (5 bases). Deletions cut 4 bases from V and 0 bases from J, with 7 bases between. The CDR3 extends over 14 amino acids. CDR1 is SGHVS, CDR2 FQNEAQ, per germline.

V and J are TRBV2 and TRBJ1-4; D unresolved. Germline loops: CDR1 SNHLY, CDR2 FYNNEI. Trimming stripped 4 bases from V and 2 bases from J, with 11 bases between. This CDR3 is built from 15 residues. The CDR3 spells CASSVGDTTNEKLFF. The CDR3 DNA follows: TGTGCCAGCAGTGTTGGCGACACTACTAATGAAAAACTGTTTTTT.

This chain connects TRBV6-1 to TRBJ1-5; TRBD1 might be the D (6 bases). Trimming stripped 6 bases from V and 7 bases from J, with 10 bases between. The CDR3 spans 12 residues. Germline CDR1 and CDR2: MNHNS and SASEGT. CDR3 sequence: CASRQGLQPQHF. The CDR3 nucleotides read TGTGCCAGCAGACAGGGATTACAGCCCCAGCATTTT.

The chain employs TRBV10-3 and TRBJ2-7; TRBD2 matches 8 bases. CDR3 length: 16 amino acids. Per germline, CDR1 ENHRY and CDR2 SYGVKD. V lost 1 base to trimming and J lost 0 bases; unmatched junction nucleotides: 5. CDR3 nucleotide sequence: TGTGCCATCAGTGAGTGGAAAGCGGGGGTCTCCTACGAGCAGTACTTC. Protein sequence: CAISEWKAGVSYEQYF.

This chain joins TRBV19 and TRBJ2-1; D is perhaps TRBD2 (6 bases). This CDR3 spans 15 amino acids. The V end was cut by 9 bases, the J end by 2 bases, with 17 bases between. Germline CDR1 is LNHDA and CDR2 is SQIVND (reference sequence). Written as DNA, the CDR3 is TGTGCCAGCAGCTCGGGGACTCCGACCTACAATGAGCAGTTCTTC. Translated, it gives CASSSGTPTYNEQFF.

The chain recombines TRBV10-1 with TRBJ2-3; D ambiguous. Trimming took off 4 bases at V and 2 bases at J, with 10 bases between the two ends. The CDR3 has 14 residues. The germline V gene has CDR1 WNHNN and CDR2 SYGVQD (reference sequence). CDR3 sequence: CASSGGVPTDTQYF. The DNA of the CDR3 is TGCGCCAGCAGTGGCGGTGTACCCACAGATACGCAGTATTTT.

The rearrangement uses TRBV2 and TRBJ1-2; D gene ambiguous. CDR1 is SNHLY, CDR2 FYNNEI, per germline. This CDR3 is 13 amino acids long. V gave up 5 bases and J gave up 0 bases, with 7 bases separating them. The CDR3 loop reads CASSSTTNYGYTF. The CDR3 DNA reads as TGTGCCAGCAGTTCGACAACTAACTATGGCTACACCTTC.

This chain connects TRBV23-1 to TRBJ2-5, with 7 bases fitting TRBD1. TRBV23-1 is given ORF status, its function remaining uncertain. V lost 3 bases and J lost 5; bases outside the gene matches: 15. The CDR3 is made up of 17 amino acids. The CDR3 DNA sequence: TGCGCCAGCAGTCAGTTCGACAGGGTCCTATCCGTCGAGACCCAGTACTTC. This codes for CASSQFDRVLSVETQYF.

A few counts support this clonotype. The chain uses TRBV6-1 and TRBJ2-5, with 9 bases that match TRBD1. J lost 5 bases, V lost 4 bases, and 11 bases had no gene match. From germline, CDR1 is MNHNS and CDR2 SASEGT. The CDR3 is made up of 16 amino acids. The CDR3 sequence is CASSVNPGTGRETQYF. The CDR3 region has the DNA TGTGCCAGCAGTGTAAATCCCGGGACAGGGAGGGAGACCCAGTACTTC.

This clonotype came up a few times. V and J are TRBV6-5 and TRBJ1-1, with TRBD1 matching 9 bases. This CDR3 is built from 17 residues. Germline assignment: CDR1 MNHEY and CDR2 SVGAGI. V trimming: 2 bases; J trimming: 2 bases; junction bases outside the gene matches: 9. CDR3: CASSYGGQGSGNTEAFF. In DNA form, the CDR3 reads TGTGCCAGCAGTTACGGGGGACAGGGTTCGGGTAACACTGAAGCTTTCTTT.

CDR3 residues: CASSLGQETQYF. CDR3 DNA sequence: TGTGCCAGCAGTTTGGGCCAAGAGACCCAGTACTTC. The chain has TRBV12-3 or TRBV12-4 and TRBJ2-5; D ambiguous. V lost 3 bases to trimming and J lost 1 base, with 3 bases between them. The CDR3 runs to 12 residues.

The chain joins TRBV2 to TRBJ1-6; 7 bases are shared with TRBD1. Trimming cost V 4 bases and J 5 bases; bases outside gene matches: 8. Germline CDR1 reads SNHLY; CDR2 reads FYNNEI. The CDR3 runs 16 residues. In DNA, the CDR3 is TGTGCCAGCAGTGTAGGGACAGCCTTTGATAATTCACCCCTCCACTTT. It encodes CASSVGTAFDNSPLHF.

This clonotype was picked up a small number of times. The V gene is TRBV7-6, the J gene TRBJ2-1; 9 nucleotides match TRBD2. The CDR3 extends over 15 amino acids. In germline, CDR1 is SGHVS, CDR2 FNYEAQ. V gave up 5 bases and J gave up 5 bases; unmatched junction bases: 7. The CDR3 nucleotides are TGTGCCAGCAGCCCCCTGACTAGCGGAAACAATGAGCAGTTCTTC. This encodes CASSPLTSGNNEQFF.

The CDR3, as DNA: TGTGCCACCAGTGATAATATGGGACAGGACTATGGCTACACCTTC. Its translation: CATSDNMGQDYGYTF. The rearrangement joins TRBV24-1 to TRBJ1-2; TRBD1 aligns across 8 bases. Germline V gene sequence: CDR1 KGHDR, CDR2 SFDVKD. The junction had 5 bases not matched to a gene; V was cut back by 3 bases and J by 3 bases. This CDR3 spans 15 amino acids.

V is TRBV20-1 and J is TRBJ2-3; D unclear. The CDR3 contains 14 residues. Germline loops: CDR1 DFQATT, CDR2 SNEGSKA (reference sequence). The V end was cut by 1 base, the J end by 5 bases, with 13 bases between. CDR3 nucleotide sequence: TGCAGTGCTAGAGGAAGGGCTTCAGGAGATACGCAGTATTTT. Amino acids: CSARGRASGDTQYF.